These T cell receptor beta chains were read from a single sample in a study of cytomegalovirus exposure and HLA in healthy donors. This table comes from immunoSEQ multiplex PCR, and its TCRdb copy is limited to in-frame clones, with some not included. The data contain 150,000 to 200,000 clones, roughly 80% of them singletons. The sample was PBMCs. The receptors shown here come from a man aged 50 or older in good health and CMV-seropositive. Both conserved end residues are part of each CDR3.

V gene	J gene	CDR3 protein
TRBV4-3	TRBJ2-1	CASSQDLGTYYNEQFF
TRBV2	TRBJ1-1	CASIRVMNTEAFF
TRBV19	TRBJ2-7	CASSATGAYEQYF
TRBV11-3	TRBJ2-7	CASSLAGVENEQYF
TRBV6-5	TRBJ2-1	CASSYVGTNSYNEQFF
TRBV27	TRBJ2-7	CASSLSGRGPHEQYF
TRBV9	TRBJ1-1	CASSVDGTGGKQAFF
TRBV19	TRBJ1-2	CAIPTGSGGYTF
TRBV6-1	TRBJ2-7	CASSIGRGIYEQYF
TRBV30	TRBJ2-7	CAWSIGAGGQEQYF
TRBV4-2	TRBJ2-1	CASSQALAGVNEQFF
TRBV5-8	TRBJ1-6	CASSLVGQRNSPLHF
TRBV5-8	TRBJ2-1	CASSRGDSEYNEQFF
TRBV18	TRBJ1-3	CASSPGQAATGNTIYF
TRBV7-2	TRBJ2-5	CASSLTYQETQYF
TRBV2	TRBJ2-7	CASRRLAGLVVQYF
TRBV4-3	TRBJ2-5	CASSSDSVDRAQYF
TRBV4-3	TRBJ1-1	CASSQDRTGGFGTEAFF
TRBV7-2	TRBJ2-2	CASSLQGADTGELFF
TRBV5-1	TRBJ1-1	CASSLAGQGTEAFF
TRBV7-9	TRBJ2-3	CASSLGGADTQYF
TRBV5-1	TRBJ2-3	CASSLVYQFTDTQYF
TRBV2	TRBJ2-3	CASSLGSTDTQYF
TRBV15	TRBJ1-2	CATSREKFSYGYTF
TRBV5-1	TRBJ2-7	CASSRGGAPGDYEQYF
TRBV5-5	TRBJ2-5	CASSLGARRTKESRTQYF
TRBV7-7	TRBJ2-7	CASSLEGAGEQYF
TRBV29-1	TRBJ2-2	CSVGGKAGGGAGELFF
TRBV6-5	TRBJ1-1	CASTGNTEAFF
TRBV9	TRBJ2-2	CASNRGTNTGELFF
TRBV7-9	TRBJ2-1	CASSFTSGREEQFF
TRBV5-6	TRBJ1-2	CASSAGTAARAGYTF
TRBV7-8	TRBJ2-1	CASSMAGRYNEQFF
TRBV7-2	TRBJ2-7	CASSRTGGRSSYEQYF
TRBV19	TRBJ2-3	CASSINGGNTDTQYF
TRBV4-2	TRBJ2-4	CASSLGLAGANIQYF